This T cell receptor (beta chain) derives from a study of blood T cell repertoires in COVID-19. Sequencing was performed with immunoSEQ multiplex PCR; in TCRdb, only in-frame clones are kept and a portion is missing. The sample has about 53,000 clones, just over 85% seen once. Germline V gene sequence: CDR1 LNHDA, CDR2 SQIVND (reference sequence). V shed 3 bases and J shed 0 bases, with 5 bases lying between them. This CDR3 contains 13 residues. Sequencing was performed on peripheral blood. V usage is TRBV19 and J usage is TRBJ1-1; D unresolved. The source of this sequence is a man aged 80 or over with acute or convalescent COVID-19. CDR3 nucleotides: TGTGCCAGTAGTATCATCATGAACACTGAAGCTTTCTTT. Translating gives CASSIIMNTEAFF.